These 23 T cell receptor beta chains were sequenced from one sample in a study of shared clonotypes between healthy human individuals. Clones were read by immunoSEQ multiplex PCR, and TCRdb kept only the in-frame ones, dropping some. The sample lists about 190,000 clones; 66% were seen once. Sequencing used memory CD4+ T cells sorted from blood. The subset denotes: CD45RA-negative fraction. The receptors come from a man younger than 45 in good health.

The chain joins TRBV2 to TRBJ2-2; maybe TRBD1 (5 bases). Trimming cost V 7 bases and J 7 bases, with 10 bases left between them. Germline V CDR1 and CDR2: SNHLY, FYNNEI. The CDR3 sequence is 12 residues long. CDR3 loop: CASMGQGGELFF. CDR3 DNA sequence: TGTGCCAGCATGGGGCAGGGCGGGGAGCTGTTTTTT.

This clone appeared once. This rearrangement joins TRBV28 to TRBJ1-5, with 10 bases fitting TRBD1. Germline lookup yields CDR1 MDHEN and CDR2 SYDVKM. This CDR3 contains 15 residues. With 3 bases clipped from V and 7 bases from J, the junction kept 6 bases outside the gene matches. The CDR3 coding sequence is TGTGCCAGCAGTTTGCCGGGACAGGGGTGGCAGCCCCAGCATTTT. Its translation: CASSLPGQGWQPQHF.

The genes are TRBV19 and TRBJ1-3; 7 bases line up with TRBD1. This CDR3 is 14 amino acids long. CDR1 and CDR2 from the germline V gene are LNHDA and SQIVND (reference sequence). J gave up 2 bases and V 5 bases, and 3 bases lay outside the gene matches. In DNA, the CDR3 is TGTGCCAGTAGTCCAGGGGGGCCTGGAAACACCATATATTTT. Amino acid sequence: CASSPGGPGNTIYF.

The chain combines TRBV14 with TRBJ1-3; D is ambiguous. V lost 1 base, J lost 2 bases, and 6 bases lay in between. Germline V gene sequence: CDR1 SGHDN, CDR2 FVKESK. The CDR3 covers 14 residues. CDR3 loop: CASSQAIPGNTIYF. The CDR3 region has the DNA TGTGCCAGCAGCCAAGCTATACCTGGAAACACCATATATTTT. Together with reference TRBV14 and TRBJ1-3, the CDR3 gives the full variable domain: EAGVTQFPSHSVIEKGQTVTLRCDPISGHDNLYWYRRVMGKEIKFLLHFVKESKQDESGMPNNRFLAERTGGTYSTLKVQPAELEDSGVYFCASSQAIPGNTIYFGEGSWLTVV.

The V and J genes are TRBV1 and TRBJ1-4; TRBD1 was called by the table and not checked on the DNA. TRBV1 is deemed a pseudogene. The CDR3 covers 15 residues. The CDR3 sequence: CTSSHTGTGQEKLFF. In nucleotides, the CDR3 is TGCACCAGCAGCCACACCGGGACAGGGCAAGAAAAACTGTTTTTT.

The chain uses TRBV6-5 and TRBJ1-2; TRBD1 matches 7 bases. The junction had 8 bases not matched to a gene; V was cut back by 10 bases and J by 3 bases. CDR1 and CDR2 from the germline V gene are MNHEY and SVGAGI. The CDR3 is 13 residues long. The CDR3 bases are TGTGCCACCAAACAGGGGCAAGACTATGGCTACACCTTC. Protein product: CATKQGQDYGYTF.

The chain combines TRBV5-4 with TRBJ2-3, with D possibly being TRBD2 (5 bases). CDR3 length: 13 residues. Trimming took off 1 base at V and 3 bases at J, with 6 bases between the two ends. Germline V lookup: CDR1 SGHNT, CDR2 YYREEE (reference sequence). CDR3 loop: CASSLTGTDTQYF. The CDR3 nucleotides read TGTGCCAGCAGCTTGACGGGAACAGATACGCAGTATTTT.

Details on this clone: The junction and the germline gene differ at one end; a read error may be behind it. This chain uses TRBV6-1 with TRBJ2-5; 9 nucleotides agree with TRBD1. This CDR3 spans 14 amino acids. CDR1 and CDR2 (germline): MNHNS, SASEGT. CDR3 nucleotide sequence: TGTGCCTGCAGCCTTTTACAGGGGGCAGAGACCCAGTACTTC. This encodes CACSLLQGAETQYF.

CDR3 loop: CASSLTHEQFF. For the CDR3, the DNA is TGTGCCAGCAGCTTAACACATGAGCAGTTCTTC. V is TRBV7-9 and J is TRBJ2-1; D unresolved. Germline V gene data show CDR1 as SEHNR and CDR2 as FQNEAQ (reference sequence). The CDR3 is made up of 11 amino acids. V was clipped by 2 bases and J by 8 bases, with 4 bases between them. The full variable domain, rest sourced from reference TRBV7-9 and TRBJ2-1, is DTGVSQNPRHKITKRGQNVTFRCDPISEHNRLYWYRQTLGQGPEFLTYFQNEAQLEKSRLLSDRFSAERPKGSFSTLEIQRTEQGDSAMYLCASSLTHEQFFGPGTRLTVL.

The gene calls are TRBV7-3 and TRBJ2-3, with D possibly being TRBD1 (5 bases). The CDR3 runs 16 residues. V dropped 0 bases and J dropped 5 bases, with 15 bases sitting between them. The germline CDR1 and CDR2 sequences are SGHTA and FQGTGA. For the CDR3, the DNA is TGTGCCAGCAGCTTAACGTTTGGCAGGGCCCAAGATACGCAGTATTTT. Translated: CASSLTFGRAQDTQYF. Together with reference TRBV7-3 and TRBJ2-3, the CDR3 gives the full variable domain: GAGVSQTPSNKVTEKGKYVELRCDPISGHTALYWYRQSLGQGPEFLIYFQGTGAADDSGLPNDRFFAVRPEGSVSTLKIQRTERGDSAVYLCASSLTFGRAQDTQYFGPGTRLTVL.

The chain is built from TRBV2 and TRBJ2-1, with 9 bases lining up with TRBD1. Germline-derived CDR1 and CDR2 are SNHLY and FYNNEI. V lost 5 bases, J lost 3 bases, and 2 bases stayed unmatched. This CDR3 is built from 14 residues. The chain's CDR3 is CASSPDRGYNEQFF. CDR3 nucleotides: TGTGCCAGCAGTCCGGACAGGGGCTACAATGAGCAGTTCTTC.

The rearrangement uses TRBV5-1 and TRBJ2-3; D might be TRBD1 (6 bases). Germline V gene sequence: CDR1 SGHRS, CDR2 YFSETQ. CDR3 length: 13 amino acids. V lost 2 bases to trimming and J lost 6 bases, with 10 bases between them. CDR3 DNA sequence: TGCGCCAGCAGCTTCACAGGGTGGGATACGCAGTATTTT. Translating gives CASSFTGWDTQYF.

A remark on this clone: A far larger clone is just one base off, so this is likely a read error. The same CDR3 also results from other DNA sequences found in this sample. This sequence joins TRBV6-5 and TRBJ2-7; TRBD1 matches at 12 bases. Unmatched junction bases numbered 10, after V lost 6 bases and J lost 10 bases. There are 14 residues in the CDR3. The germline V gene has CDR1 MNHEY and CDR2 SVGAGI. The CDR3 spells CASRPGQGAVEQYF. Here the CDR3 DNA reads TGTGCCAGCAGACCGGGACAGGGGGCGGTCGAACAGTACTTC.

This chain links TRBV28 with TRBJ2-4; D could derive from TRBD1 or TRBD2 (5 bases each). Germline V gene data show CDR1 as MDHEN and CDR2 as SYDVKM. Trimming removed 3 bases at V and 8 bases at J, with 26 bases between. This CDR3 region has 18 residues. The DNA for the CDR3 is TGTGCCAGCAGTTTCACAAGGTTGTGGGACCCTAGCCGGGACATTCAGTACTTC. It codes for CASSFTRLWDPSRDIQYF.

This chain links TRBV5-4 with TRBJ2-1; D is possibly TRBD1 (5 bases). CDR1 is SGHNT, CDR2 YYREEE, per germline (reference sequence). Trimming cost V 2 bases and J 6 bases, with 15 bases left between them. The CDR3 runs to 15 residues. In nucleotides, the CDR3 is TGTGCCAGCAGCTTAGAAGGGGCCCGACGCAATGAGCAGTTCTTC. Translation gives CASSLEGARRNEQFF.

This clone was seen a handful of times. The chain is built from TRBV12-5 and TRBJ2-1, with 9 positions matching TRBD1. The CDR3 is 19 amino acids. Germline CDR1 is LGHNT and CDR2 is FRNRAP. Trimming cost V 0 bases and J 3 bases; bases outside gene matches: 12. This CDR3 is CASGLVRAKGQGIYNEQFF. The CDR3 coding sequence is TGTGCTAGTGGTTTGGTACGTGCTAAGGGACAGGGAATCTACAATGAGCAGTTCTTC.

The V gene is TRBV5-3, the J gene TRBJ2-3, with TRBD2 matching 8 bases. TRBV5-3 is an ORF, with its function uncertain. The CDR3 sequence is 18 residues long. V shed 3 bases, J shed 1 base, and the junction held 13 bases outside the gene matches. CDR3 protein: CARSSSGPLQDCTDTQYF. DNA of the CDR3: TGTGCCAGAAGCTCTAGCGGGCCCCTACAAGACTGCACAGATACGCAGTATTTT.

This clone was picked up one time. The rearrangement links TRBV13 to TRBJ2-7, with 7 bases identical to TRBD2. CDR1 is PRHDT and CDR2 is FYEKMQ in the germline V gene (reference sequence). V trimming: 4 bases; J trimming: 3 bases; junction bases outside the gene matches: 12. The CDR3 has 16 amino acids. The CDR3 reads CASSSLREGLSYEQYF. Written as DNA, the CDR3 is TGTGCCAGCAGCTCCCTGAGGGAGGGGCTGAGCTACGAGCAGTACTTC.

The chain combines TRBV5-1 with TRBJ2-7, with D possibly matching TRBD1 (5 bases). Germline V CDR1 and CDR2: SGHRS, YFSETQ. With 4 bases removed from V and 3 bases from J, the gap between germline ends came to 14 bases. The CDR3 consists of 14 residues. CDR3 bases: TGCGCCAGCAGCCTAGGGGTTGGGGTCTACGAGCAGTACTTC. This codes for CASSLGVGVYEQYF.

This clone came up many times. This chain connects TRBV30 to TRBJ1-2; D unresolved. Trimming cost V 2 bases and J 1 base, with 11 bases left between them. This CDR3 contains 14 residues. Germline V gene sequence: CDR1 GTSNPN, CDR2 SVGIG (reference sequence). In DNA form, the CDR3 reads TGTGCCTGGAGTCCAGGACTTATTAACTATGGCTACACCTTC. It specifies CAWSPGLINYGYTF. Together with reference TRBV30 and TRBJ1-2, the CDR3 gives the full variable domain: SQTIHQWPATLVQPVGSPLSLECTVEGTSNPNLYWYRQAAGRGLQLLFYSVGIGQISSEVPQNLSASRPQDRQFILSSKKLLLSDSGFYLCAWSPGLINYGYTFGSGTRLTVV.

The rearrangement uses TRBV29-1 and TRBJ1-1, with 9 bases that match TRBD1. This CDR3 is 15 amino acids long. Trimming removed 4 bases from V and 0 bases from J; junction bases left unmatched: 6. The germline V gene encodes CDR1 SQVTM and CDR2 ANQGSEA. Written as DNA, the CDR3 is TGCAGCGTTGGACCGGGACAGGGTATGAACACTGAAGCTTTCTTT. It is translated as CSVGPGQGMNTEAFF.

Comment on this clone: Other DNA sequences from this sample encode an identical CDR3 as well. V usage is TRBV9 and J usage is TRBJ2-7; a weak D match, TRBD2 (5 bases). This CDR3 spans 14 amino acids. The germline V gene encodes CDR1 SGDLS and CDR2 YYNGEE. Trimming shortened V by 0 bases and J by 0 bases, and 7 bases separated the two germline ends. The CDR3 bases are TGTGCCAGCAGCGTAGTGGGGAGCTCCTACGAGCAGTACTTC. It yields the protein CASSVVGSSYEQYF.

The chain has TRBV5-1 and TRBJ2-3; tentative D call: TRBD2 (5 bases). The CDR3 sequence is 14 residues long. The germline gives CDR1 SGHRS, CDR2 YFSETQ. The ends were cut back, 1 base at V and 6 bases at J, with 12 bases in the middle. This chain's CDR3 is CASSLFGGGDTQYF. CDR3 DNA sequence: TGCGCCAGCAGCTTGTTCGGAGGCGGGGATACGCAGTATTTT.